This TCR beta chain came from a study of immune evolution from preneoplasia to lung adenocarcinoma. Points from the study as a whole: Top clone frequencies peaked in normal lung, apparently declining through invasive adenocarcinoma.

This clone was observed a few times. Its antigen is undetermined. TCRdb's copy holds only in-frame clones and misses some; the assay was immunoSEQ multiplex PCR. The data hold 1,700 or so clones, with around 66% observed a single time. J gave up 3 bases and V 4 bases, and 6 bases lay outside the gene matches. The CDR3 extends over 14 amino acids. Germline V lookup: CDR1 PRHDT, CDR2 FYEKMQ (reference sequence). The sequenced sample consisted of FFPE minimally invasive lung adenocarcinoma tissue. V is TRBV13 and J is TRBJ2-7; 7 bases are shared with TRBD1. The sequence was collected from a person aged 60 to 85 with lung adenocarcinoma. CDR3 DNA sequence: TGTGCCAGCAGCTCTCGGGACAGCCACTACGAGCAGTACTTC. Its translation: CASSSRDSHYEQYF.